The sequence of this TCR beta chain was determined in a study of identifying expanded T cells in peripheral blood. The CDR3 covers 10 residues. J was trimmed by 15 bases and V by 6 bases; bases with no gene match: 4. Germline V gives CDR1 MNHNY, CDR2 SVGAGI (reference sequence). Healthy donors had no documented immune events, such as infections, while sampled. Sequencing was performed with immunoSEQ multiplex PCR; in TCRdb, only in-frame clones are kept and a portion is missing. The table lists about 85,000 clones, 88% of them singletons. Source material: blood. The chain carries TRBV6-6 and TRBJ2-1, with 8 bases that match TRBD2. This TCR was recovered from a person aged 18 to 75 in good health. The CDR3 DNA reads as TGTGCCAGCAGGAACCTAGCGGGGTTCTTC. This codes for CASRNLAGFF.